The 15 T cell receptor beta chains reported below all come from one sample, sequenced in a study of T cells in Graves' hyperthyroidism and ophthalmopathy. TCR beta CDR3 region amplification was performed from RNA transcripts. TCR CDR3 underwent first-round RT-PCR with the HTBI primer set. One entry per CDR3 protein, called by TCRdb with MiXCR from the multiplex PCR reads. The top ten clones hold 8.2% of a sample with around 540,000 distinct CDR3 sequences, around 45% of them seen once. The sequencing sample was made of peripheral blood or thyroid tissue (not recorded which). These receptors all come from a woman younger than 35 with Graves' hyperthyroidism.

This clonotype occurred once. The genes are TRBV7-8 and TRBJ1-5; 7 bases are a match to TRBD1. The V gene's germline CDR1 is SGHVS and CDR2 FQNEAQ. The CDR3 totals 16 residues. V was pared by 7 bases and J by 4 bases, with 13 bases of the junction left unmatched. In DNA, the CDR3 is TGTGCCAGCAACTCGGACAGGTCTAGAAGTAATCAGCCCCAGCATTTT. Translation gives CASNSDRSRSNQPQHF. Using reference TRBV7-8 and TRBJ1-5 for the parts outside the CDR3, the full variable domain is GAGVSQSPRYKVAKRGQDVALRCDPISGHVSLFWYQQALGQGPEFLTYFQNEAQLDKSGLPSDRFFAERPEGSVSTLKIQRTQQEDSAVYLCASNSDRSRSNQPQHFGDGTRLSIL.

J is TRBJ1-4 and V is TRBV7-8; 9 bases line up with TRBD1. The CDR3 contains 16 residues. The ends lost 4 bases at V and 3 bases at J; junction bases unmatched: 6. Per germline, CDR1 SGHVS and CDR2 FQNEAQ. The CDR3 bases are TGTGCCAGCAGCTCCCGGACAGGGGTTTCTAATGAAAAACTGTTTTTT. Translating it yields CASSSRTGVSNEKLFF.

The V call is TRBV20-1, the J call TRBJ2-7; 8 bases match TRBD1. This CDR3 is built from 14 residues. V was pared by 6 bases and J by 3 bases, with 10 bases of the junction left unmatched. Germline values: CDR1 DFQATT, CDR2 SNEGSKA (reference sequence). CDR3 bases: TGCAGTGCCCCTAGGACAGGGCAGGTCTACGAGCAGTACTTC. Translating it yields CSAPRTGQVYEQYF.

The chain uses TRBV7-6 and TRBJ2-7; TRBD2 matches 10 bases. Germline trimming cut 4 bases from V and 0 bases from J; bases unmatched to any gene: 6. The CDR3 consists of 16 residues. In germline, CDR1 is SGHVS, CDR2 FNYEAQ. The CDR3 DNA sequence: TGTGCCAGCAGCTCAGTCTCTAGCGGGGGCTCCTACGAGCAGTACTTC. Encoded protein: CASSSVSSGGSYEQYF.

This clonotype has ten or more counts. The genes are TRBV25-1 and TRBJ1-4; D unclear. The CDR3 runs 14 residues. Germline CDR1 and CDR2: MGHDK and SYGVNS. V lost 3 bases and J 1 base, leaving 6 bases between the germline ends. The CDR3 DNA sequence: TGTGCCAGCAGTGAGCTATTAACTAATGAAAAACTGTTTTTT. Its protein product is CASSELLTNEKLFF.

J is TRBJ2-5 and V is TRBV25-1; 11 positions agree with TRBD2. CDR3 length equals 13 residues. Germline-derived CDR1 and CDR2 are MGHDK and SYGVNS. After removal of 8 bases from V and 8 bases from J, the junction contained 7 bases not matched to a gene. The DNA for the CDR3 is TGTGCCAGCGAAACTAGCGGGAGAGGTACCCAGTACTTC. It encodes CASETSGRGTQYF.

The rearrangement links TRBV7-9 to TRBJ1-2, with 8 bases lining up with TRBD1. Per germline, CDR1 SEHNR and CDR2 FQNEAQ (reference sequence). V shed 5 bases and J 3 bases; nucleotides not matched to a gene: 8. The CDR3 extends over 15 amino acids. As DNA, the CDR3 is TGTGCCAGCAGCCCCCCACGACAGGGGTACTATGGCTACACCTTC. Translation gives CASSPPRQGYYGYTF. The full variable domain, with the rest looked up from reference TRBV7-9 and TRBJ1-2, is DTGVSQNPRHKITKRGQNVTFRCDPISEHNRLYWYRQTLGQGPEFLTYFQNEAQLEKSRLLSDRFSAERPKGSFSTLEIQRTEQGDSAMYLCASSPPRQGYYGYTFGSGTRLTVV.

The chain recombines TRBV9 with TRBJ1-2; 7 bases align to TRBD1. CDR3 length: 16 residues. Germline assignment: CDR1 SGDLS and CDR2 YYNGEE. The trim removed 2 bases at V and 3 bases at J, leaving 10 bases unmatched. CDR3 residues: CASSVSNRGNDYGYTF. The DNA of the CDR3 is TGTGCCAGCAGCGTTTCTAACAGGGGTAACGACTATGGCTACACCTTC.

This chain links TRBV2 with TRBJ1-2; 9 nucleotides match TRBD1. This CDR3 is built from 16 residues. Losses at the gene ends were 3 bases for V and 8 bases for J; bases not matched to a gene: 13. Germline CDR1 is SNHLY and CDR2 is FYNNEI. CDR3 bases: TGTGCCAGCAGTGATACAGGGACAGGGAGTAGGGGGGGCTACACCTTC. It codes for CASSDTGTGSRGGYTF. Full variable domain (rest looked up from reference TRBV2 and TRBJ1-2): EPEVTQTPSHQVTQMGQEVILRCVPISNHLYFYWYRQILGQKVEFLVSFYNNEISEKSEIFDDQFSVERPDGSNFTLKIRSTKLEDSAMYFCASSDTGTGSRGGYTFGSGTRLTVV.

Comment on this clonotype: An end of the junction differs from the germline gene, which may be a read error. The chain is built from TRBV19 and TRBJ1-5; D is possibly TRBD1 (5 bases). Looked up from germline, CDR1 is LNHDA and CDR2 is SQIVND (reference sequence). The CDR3 extends over 15 amino acids. CDR3 amino acids: CASSSREGSDQTQHF. The CDR3 nucleotides read TGTGCCAGTAGTAGCAGGGAGGGATCAGATCAGACCCAGCATTTT.

The chain joins TRBV13 to TRBJ2-2; TRBD2 agrees at 9 bases. This CDR3 region has 17 residues. V shed 2 bases, J shed 1 base, and the junction held 5 bases outside the gene matches. Looked up from germline, CDR1 is PRHDT and CDR2 is FYEKMQ (reference sequence). CDR3 amino acids: CASSLRLAGKNTGELFF. For the CDR3, the DNA is TGTGCCAGCAGCTTACGGCTAGCGGGAAAGAACACCGGGGAGCTGTTTTTT.

This clonotype came up many times. DNA for the CDR3: TGCAGCGTTGAAGACAGGGGCAGCACCGGGGAGCTGTTTTTT. Protein: CSVEDRGSTGELFF. The gene calls are TRBV29-1 and TRBJ2-2; weak D call: TRBD1 (6 bases). CDR1 and CDR2 (germline): SQVTM, ANQGSEA. Trimming shortened V by 0 bases and J by 4 bases, and 9 bases separated the two germline ends. The CDR3 has 14 amino acids.

This clonotype came up a few times. This chain uses TRBV6-5 with TRBJ2-7; 14 nucleotides agree with TRBD2. CDR1 MNHEY and CDR2 SVGAGI come from the germline V gene. With 4 bases clipped from V and 5 bases from J, the junction kept 4 bases outside the gene matches. The CDR3 consists of 15 residues. This CDR3 is CASSLSGLAGDEQYF. Here the CDR3 DNA reads TGTGCCAGCAGTTTATCGGGACTAGCGGGAGACGAGCAGTACTTC.

Worth noting for this clonotype: A much larger clone sits a single nucleotide away, making a read error possible. J is TRBJ1-1 and V is TRBV7-9; 7 bases are a match to TRBD1. Germline V gene data show CDR1 as SEHNR and CDR2 as FQNEAQ (reference sequence). The CDR3 length is 15 residues. CDR3 sequence reads: CASSRRDSRDTEALF. The CDR3 DNA sequence: TGTGCCAGCAGCCGCCGGGACAGCCGTGACACTGAAGCTCTCTTT.

Concerning this clonotype: This may stem from a read error, because a much larger clone lies one nucleotide away. The chain is built from TRBV2 and TRBJ2-5; D not resolved. The length of the CDR3 is 11 residues. Germline assignment: CDR1 SNHLY and CDR2 FYNNEI. The germline V and J ends were trimmed by 7 bases and 4 bases, with 7 bases remaining between them. The DNA of the CDR3 is TGTGCCAGCACCGACGTAGAGACCCAGTACTTC. Its translation is CASTDVETQYF.